This passage covers 28 T cell receptor delta chains from one sample sequenced in a study of γδ T cells in repeated Plasmodium falciparum infection. TCRdb made new clone calls on the multiplex PCR reads using CATT. The sample has approximately 50,000 delta-chain clones, roughly 1.9% seen once; the top ten hold less than 30%. Flow sorting of PBMC yielded separate Vgamma9/Vdelta2+ and Vdelta2-negative gammadelta T cell populations for bulk repertoire analysis. Sequencing used gamma-delta T cells from blood. Every receptor here comes from a pool of human donors (malaria-infected and uninfected, not separated).

Turning to this clone: The TCRdb protein, from a much larger clone, departs from this DNA's translation at residue 3, likely by read error; the protein shown derives from the DNA. The chain links TRDV1 to TRDJ1; 7 nucleotides match TRDD2. Per the germline V gene, CDR1 is TSWWSYY and CDR2 is QGS. The CDR3 loop spans 20 amino acids. CDR3 amino acids: CAVGEPAFVPTPGITDKLIF. The DNA for the CDR3 is TGTGCTGTTGGGGAACCAGCTTTCGTTCCTACACCAGGGATCACCGATAAACTCATCTTT.

This clone was counted at least ten times. The protein TCRdb gives is from a much larger clone and does not agree with this DNA's translation at residue 17, likely a read error; the protein shown here comes from the DNA. V gene TRDV2 combines with J gene TRDJ3, with D tentatively TRDD3 (6 bases). The CDR3 consists of 19 residues. From germline, CDR1 is GEAIGNYY and CDR2 EKD. The CDR3 is CACDTVGDLGSWDTRQVFF. The CDR3 region has the DNA TGTGCCTGTGACACCGTTGGGGATCTAGGCTCCTGGGACACCCGACAGGTGTTTTTC.

This clone was observed at least ten times. CDR3: CALGELSYWGWRVLADKLIF. The CDR3 nucleotides read TGTGCTCTTGGGGAACTATCCTACTGGGGATGGAGGGTTCTGGCCGATAAACTCATCTTT. The chain links TRDV1 to TRDJ1; D possibly corresponds to TRDD3 (7 bases). TCRdb records no J gene; here it was assigned by comparing the DNA to germline. This CDR3 has 20 amino acids. Germline-derived CDR1 and CDR2 are TSWWSYY and QGS. The germline V and J ends were trimmed by 0 bases and 3 bases, with 26 bases remaining between them.

Many counts were recorded for this clone. TCRdb assigns this DNA the protein of a much larger clone, which departs from its translation at residue 10; this likely reflects a read error, and the protein shown comes from translating the DNA. V usage is TRDV2 and J usage is TRDJ1; TRDD3 aligns across 8 bases. Here the J gene came from matching the DNA to germline, since TCRdb omits it. J was trimmed by 0 bases and V by 0 bases; bases with no gene match: 32. Germline CDR1 reads GEAIGNYY; CDR2 reads EKD. The CDR3 totals 25 residues. The CDR3 protein is CACDTGSLGSWELTTGGPYTDKLIF. The CDR3 DNA reads TGTGCCTGTGACACCGGGAGCTTAGGGTCTTGGGAACTAACGACTGGGGGCCCGTACACCGATAAACTCATCTTT.

In the case of this clone: Given a far larger clone just one base away, this is likely a sequencing read error. Other DNA sequences in the sample encode the same CDR3. The gene calls are TRDV2 and TRDJ1; 7 bases fit TRDD3. TCRdb offers no J gene call, so here the DNA was matched to germline to obtain one. V lost 0 bases to trimming and J lost 2 bases; unmatched junction nucleotides: 11. Per the germline V gene, CDR1 is GEAIGNYY and CDR2 is EKD. This CDR3 is built from 17 residues. The CDR3 reads CACDTVGEAPRTDKLIF. In DNA form, the CDR3 reads TGTGCCTGTGACACCGTGGGGGAGGCCCCTAGAACCGATAAACTCATCTTT.

This clone turned up a few times. TCRdb records a much larger clone's protein for this DNA, with a difference at residue 19 that likely arises from a read error; the protein given is the translation of the DNA. V usage is TRDV3 and J usage is TRDJ1, with 7 nucleotides matching TRDD3. Here the J gene came from matching the DNA to germline, since TCRdb omits it. Per the germline V gene, CDR1 is TVYSNPD and CDR2 is GDNSRS (reference sequence). Trimming took 5 bases from V and 3 from J; bases not matched to a gene: 42. The CDR3 is 24 residues long. The CDR3 spells CAHGVSFLYWGLTRVRSCADKLIF. The CDR3 coding sequence is TGTGCCCATGGGGTCTCCTTTTTATACTGGGGACTAACAAGGGTTCGATCTTGCGCCGATAAACTCATCTTT. The entire variable domain, with the rest obtained from reference TRDV3 and TRDJ1, is as follows: CDKVTQSSPDQTVASGSEVVLLCTYDTVYSNPDLFWYRIRPDYSFQFVFYGDNSRSEGADFTQGRFSVKHILTQKAFHLVISPVRTEDSATYYCAHGVSFLYWGLTRVRSCADKLIFGKGTRVTVEP.

Note on this clone: TCRdb's listed protein matches a much larger clone and diverges from this DNA's translation at residue 17, likely through a read error; the protein shown comes from the DNA. This chain links TRDV2 with TRDJ1, with 7 bases aligning to TRDD3. The J gene is absent in TCRdb and was assigned here via DNA matching to germline. The V segment lost 4 bases and the J segment 10 bases; nucleotides outside the gene matches: 32. Germline V lookup: CDR1 GEAIGNYY, CDR2 EKD. This CDR3 has 20 amino acids. In DNA, the CDR3 is TGTGCCTGTGAACCTATGGGGATAGAAAGGGTTCCAAGGGTGGCCGACAGACTCATCTTT. Encoded protein: CACEPMGIERVPRVADRLIF.

This clone was seen a handful of times. TCRdb has a much larger clone's protein, which differs at residue 3 from the translation of this DNA, likely because of a read error; what is shown is the protein translated from the DNA. The chain recombines TRDV2 with TRDJ1; 8 bases are shared with TRDD3. The J gene, left out of TCRdb, was set here by checking the DNA against germline. The CDR3 has 16 amino acids. The germline CDR1 and CDR2 sequences are GEAIGNYY and EKD. CDR3 region: CARDTELGEHTDKLIF. Here the CDR3 DNA reads TGTGCCCGTGACACCGAGCTGGGGGAGCACACCGATAAACTCATCTTT.

Worth noting for this clone: Only one base separates this from a far larger clonotype, so it likely reflects a read error. This sample includes further DNA sequences coding for the same CDR3. The rearrangement uses TRDV1 and TRDJ1; maybe TRDD3 (5 bases). TCRdb carries no J gene annotation; the J gene was assigned here by matching the DNA with germline. The CDR3 has 27 amino acids. Deletions cut 1 base from V and 0 bases from J, with 45 bases between. Germline values: CDR1 TSWWSYY, CDR2 QGS. The CDR3 DNA is TGTGCTCTTGGGGAACGAGTAGTCTTCGTCGACCTAGCTACGGGGGGGTTATCATACCCTTACACCGATAAACTCATCTTT. This gives the protein CALGERVVFVDLATGGLSYPYTDKLIF.

The sample holds many counts of this clone. This DNA's translation and the protein TCRdb lists, from a much larger clone, do not match at residue 14, likely due to a read error; the protein shown is translated from the DNA. V usage is TRDV3 and J usage is TRDJ1; TRDD3 matches 13 bases. Germline loops: CDR1 TVYSNPD, CDR2 GDNSRS (reference sequence). The CDR3 runs to 18 residues. CDR3 protein: CAFRLHWGIREYTEKLIF. CDR3 nucleotides: TGTGCCTTTAGACTCCACTGGGGGATACGGGAGTACACCGAGAAACTCATCTTT.

Only a few counts were recorded for this clone. This probably arose from a read error, given a far larger clone one base away. The same CDR3 also results from other DNA sequences found in this sample. The chain is built from TRDV2 and TRDJ1; 7 bases align to TRDD3. No J gene was available from TCRdb, and it was assigned here by a germline match of the DNA. Germline lookup yields CDR1 GEAIGNYY and CDR2 EKD. The CDR3 is 17 amino acids. The CDR3 sequence is CACDTGPTGDYTDKLIF. The DNA of the CDR3 is TGCGCCTGTGACACCGGCCCTACTGGGGATTACACCGATAAACTCATCTTT.

A remark on this clone: The amino acid sequence in TCRdb belongs to a much larger clone and departs from this DNA's translation at residue 9, likely a sequencing read error; the sequence shown is translated from the DNA. The chain carries TRDV2 and TRDJ1; perhaps TRDD3 as D (5 bases). TCRdb offers no J gene call, so here the DNA was matched to germline to obtain one. Germline V gives CDR1 GEAIGNYY, CDR2 EKD. Trimming took 0 bases from V and 7 from J, leaving 11 bases between them. This CDR3 comprises 13 residues. CDR3 nucleotide sequence: TGTGCCTGTGACACCGTAGGGGACCCTAAACTCATCTTT. Translated, it gives CACDTVGDPKLIF.

Remarks on this clone: The protein given by TCRdb reflects a much larger clone and differs at residue 9 from this DNA's translation, likely from a read error; the protein shown is the DNA's translation. The chain links TRDV3 to TRDJ1; 9 positions agree with TRDD3. The J gene comes from matching the DNA to germline here; TCRdb lacks it. The germline gives CDR1 TVYSNPD, CDR2 GDNSRS (reference sequence). CDR3 length equals 13 residues. The ends lost 0 bases at V and 10 bases at J; junction bases unmatched: 9. CDR3 amino acids: CAFSRGDTCRLIF. CDR3 DNA: TGTGCCTTTAGTCGGGGGGATACCTGCAGACTCATCTTT.

The chain couples TRDV1 to TRDJ1; TRDD3 matches at 9 bases. Here the J gene came from matching the DNA to germline, since TCRdb omits it. The germline V gene has CDR1 TSWWSYY and CDR2 QGS. Trimming at V came to 0 bases and at J to 3 bases, leaving 26 bases not matched to a gene. The CDR3 extends over 23 amino acids. CDR3 in DNA: TGTGCTCTTGGGGAACTATCAGCCCCCAAATGCGGCACGCTGGGGGATGGGTCCGATAAACTCATCTTT. Amino acid sequence: CALGELSAPKCGTLGDGSDKLIF.

This clone was detected only a few times. TCRdb's listed protein matches a much larger clone and diverges from this DNA's translation at residue 12, likely through a read error; the protein shown comes from the DNA. J is TRDJ1 and V is TRDV2; 8 bases align to TRDD3. The J gene was missing in TCRdb and was found by matching the end of the DNA to germline. The length of the CDR3 is 17 residues. Germline loops: CDR1 GEAIGNYY, CDR2 EKD. J was trimmed by 4 bases and V by 0 bases; bases with no gene match: 12. The CDR3 is CACDTVLGAPYIDKLIF. In DNA form, the CDR3 reads TGTGCCTGTGACACCGTACTGGGGGCCCCGTACATCGATAAACTCATCTTT.

In regard to this clone: A read error is likely here: a far larger clone is one base away. The same CDR3 can be traced to other DNA sequences in this sample. No J gene was called, and the V gene is TRDV1; the table's D call, TRDD3, was not checked against the DNA. This CDR3 is built from 21 residues. Per the germline V gene, CDR1 is TSWWSYY and CDR2 is QGS. CDR3 coding DNA: TGTGCTCCTGGGGAAAGAGGGAGGGGTTCCTACACCTACTGGGGGATACGACGGCTCATCTTT. Protein product: CAPGERGRGSYTYWGIRRLIF.

This clone has at least ten counts. One base separates it from a far larger clone, so it is likely a read error. Other nucleotide sequences in the sample specify the same CDR3. DNA of the CDR3: TGTGCCTGCGACACTTGGGGGATCAAGTACACCGATAAACTCATCTTT. Protein sequence: CACDTWGIKYTDKLIF. The genes are TRDV2 and TRDJ1; 8 positions agree with TRDD3. The J gene, absent from TCRdb, was called here by matching the DNA to germline. Germline V gene sequence: CDR1 GEAIGNYY, CDR2 EKD. This CDR3 is built from 16 residues.

On this clone: This DNA translates differently at residue 3 from the TCRdb protein, which is that of a much larger clone; a read error is likely, and the protein shown is the DNA's own translation. This chain connects TRDV1 to TRDJ1; 12 nucleotides line up with TRDD3. No J segment appears in TCRdb, so it was assigned here by matching the sequence to germline. J was trimmed by 0 bases and V by 10 bases; bases with no gene match: 24. There are 21 residues in the CDR3. Germline V gene data show CDR1 as TSWWSYY and CDR2 as QGS. CDR3 DNA: TGTGCTCATGGAGTTGCCAGAGGCTGGGGGATACGAATCCTATACACCGATAAACTCATCTTT. Protein sequence: CAHGVARGWGIRILYTDKLIF.

At least ten counts were recorded for this clone. Translating this DNA gives a protein that differs at residue 10 from the TCRdb one, which belongs to a much larger clone; a read error is likely, and the protein shown is this translation. The sample has other DNA sequences that encode this CDR3 too. The chain carries TRDV1 and TRDJ1; 10 bases line up with TRDD3. The CDR3 runs 23 residues. Germline V gives CDR1 TSWWSYY, CDR2 QGS. V dropped 2 bases and J dropped 0; count of bases not matched to a gene: 24. The CDR3 DNA reads as TGTGCTCTTGGGGAAGGTTCTTTCCCTCCGTTCGTACTGGGGGATGGATACACCGATAAACTCATCTTT. This codes for CALGEGSFPPFVLGDGYTDKLIF.

In regard to this clone: This DNA's translation and the protein TCRdb lists, from a much larger clone, do not match at residue 19, likely due to a read error; the protein shown is translated from the DNA. The CDR3 DNA follows: TGTGCTCTTGGGGATAAGGTATCCTACGTGCCCAGGCGTCATTACTGGGGATACTCCACCGATAAACTCATCTTT. It codes for CALGDKVSYVPRRHYWGYSTDKLIF. This chain joins TRDV1 and TRDJ1; 8 nucleotides agree with TRDD3. As TCRdb names no J gene, one was assigned here on the basis of a DNA match to germline. Germline V CDR1 and CDR2: TSWWSYY, QGS. The junction had 34 bases not matched to a gene; V was cut back by 3 bases and J by 1 base. CDR3 length equals 25 residues.

This clone appeared many times. The protein recorded in TCRdb matches a much larger clone and deviates from this DNA's translation at residue 11, suggesting a read error; the protein here is obtained by translating the DNA. The chain links TRDV2 to TRDJ1, with 7 bases matching TRDD3. After removal of 0 bases from V and 2 bases from J, the junction contained 14 bases not matched to a gene. CDR1 GEAIGNYY and CDR2 EKD come from the germline V gene. The CDR3 is 18 amino acids. CDR3 nucleotide sequence: TGTGCCTGTGACACCGTGGGAGTGCTGGGGGGTGGGACCGATAAACTCATCTTT. Protein product: CACDTVGVLGGGTDKLIF.

To note about this clone: The protein in TCRdb stems from a much larger clone and differs at residue 12 from this DNA's translation, likely a read error; here the protein is translated from the DNA. The chain joins TRDV1 to TRDJ1; 9 nucleotides line up with TRDD3. The J gene, not given by TCRdb, was assigned here from a germline match of the nucleotide sequence. Germline V gene sequence: CDR1 TSWWSYY, CDR2 QGS. This CDR3 region has 20 residues. The V and J ends lost 0 bases and 0 bases, in that order; junction bases with no gene match: 14. CDR3 nucleotide sequence: TGTGCTCTTGGGGAACTTTCCTTTTACTGGGGGACATGGTACACCGATAAACTCATCTTT. It is translated as CALGELSFYWGTWYTDKLIF.

This clone has only a few counts. TCRdb lists the protein of a much larger clone for this DNA, which differs at residue 11, so this is likely a read error; the protein given here is translated from the DNA itself. V usage is TRDV3 and J usage is TRDJ1; 10 positions agree with TRDD3. Because TCRdb records no J gene, it was assigned here through a match of the DNA to germline. The ends lost 3 bases at V and 0 bases at J; junction bases unmatched: 28. Looked up from germline, CDR1 is TVYSNPD and CDR2 is GDNSRS (reference sequence). This CDR3 contains 22 residues. The CDR3 spells CAFLLPSYWGMRSPYYTDKLIF. CDR3 nucleotides: TGTGCCTTCCTCCTTCCTTCGTACTGGGGGATGCGTTCACCTTATTACACCGATAAACTCATCTTT.

Ten or more counts support this clone. V usage is TRDV2 and J usage is TRDJ1, with 11 nucleotides matching TRDD3. Germline values: CDR1 GEAIGNYY, CDR2 EKD. This CDR3 comprises 18 residues. V shed 0 bases and J 0 bases; nucleotides not matched to a gene: 8. Here the CDR3 reads CACDTVWGIRDDTDKLIF. The CDR3, as DNA: TGTGCCTGTGACACCGTGTGGGGGATACGCGATGACACCGATAAACTCATCTTT.

This clone has at least ten counts. TCRdb's protein, taken from a much larger clone, differs from this DNA's translation at residue 11, likely owing to a read error; the protein displayed comes from the DNA. The J gene is TRDJ1, the V gene TRDV3; TRDD2 matches at 9 bases. CDR3 length: 16 amino acids. V was pared by 2 bases and J by 7 bases, with 17 bases of the junction left unmatched. Germline CDR1 is TVYSNPD and CDR2 is GDNSRS (reference sequence). The CDR3 is CAFYRLPTVCKGKLIF. The CDR3 coding sequence is TGTGCCTTTTATCGCCTTCCTACGGTTTGTAAAGGTAAACTCATCTTT.

This clone was counted ten times or more. The protein recorded in TCRdb matches a much larger clone and deviates from this DNA's translation at residue 8, suggesting a read error; the protein here is obtained by translating the DNA. This chain uses TRDV2 with TRDJ1, with TRDD2 as a possible D gene (6 bases). The J gene, absent from TCRdb, was called here by matching the DNA to germline. CDR1 and CDR2 (germline): GEAIGNYY, EKD. V lost 0 bases to trimming and J lost 0 bases, with 10 bases between them. This CDR3 is built from 15 residues. The CDR3: CACDTVSFHTDKLIF. The CDR3, as DNA: TGTGCCTGTGACACCGTGTCCTTCCACACCGATAAACTCATCTTT.

This clone showed up just a few times. With only one base between it and a far larger clone, this is likely a read error. Different DNA sequences within this sample yield the same CDR3. The chain is built from TRDV1 and TRDJ1; the match to TRDD3 covers 7 bases. The J gene is not listed in TCRdb, so it was assigned here from a DNA match to germline. This CDR3 is 22 amino acids long. V dropped 5 bases and J dropped 4; count of bases not matched to a gene: 31. Germline lookup yields CDR1 TSWWSYY and CDR2 QGS. The CDR3 here is CALGPALFLGLLGTPGGDKLIF. The CDR3 DNA follows: TGTGCTCTTGGGCCCGCCCTTTTCCTCGGACTACTGGGGACGCCGGGGGGCGATAAACTCATCTTT.

This clone was observed a handful of times. The protein TCRdb gives is from a much larger clone and does not agree with this DNA's translation at residue 22, likely a read error; the protein shown here comes from the DNA. Called V gene: TRDV1; the J gene was not called; the table assigns TRDD3, which was not confirmed against the DNA. Germline-derived CDR1 and CDR2 are TSWWSYY and QGS. CDR3 length equals 24 residues. DNA for the CDR3: TGTGCTCTTGGGGAACTGGGCCTACGAGTCTACTGGGGGATACGCCCCGGGGACACCCGACAGACGTTTTTC. It yields the protein CALGELGLRVYWGIRPGDTRQTFF.